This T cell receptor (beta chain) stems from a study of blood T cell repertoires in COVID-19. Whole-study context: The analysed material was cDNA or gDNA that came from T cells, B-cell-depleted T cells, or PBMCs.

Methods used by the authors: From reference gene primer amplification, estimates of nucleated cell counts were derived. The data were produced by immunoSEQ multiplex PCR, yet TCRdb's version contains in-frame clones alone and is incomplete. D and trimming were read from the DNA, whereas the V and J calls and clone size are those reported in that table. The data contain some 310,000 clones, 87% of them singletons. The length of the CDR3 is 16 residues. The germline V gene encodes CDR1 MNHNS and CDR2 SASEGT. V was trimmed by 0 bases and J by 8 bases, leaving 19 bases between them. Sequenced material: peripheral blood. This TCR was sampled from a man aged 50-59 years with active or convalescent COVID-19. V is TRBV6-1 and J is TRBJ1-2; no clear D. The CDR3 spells CASSEAFRFSSVGYTF. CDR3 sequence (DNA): TGTGCCAGCAGTGAAGCGTTTCGTTTTTCCAGCGTGGGCTACACCTTC.